These 6 T cell receptor beta chains share one sample of origin, sequenced in a study of blood T cell repertoires in COVID-19. TCRdb's table, derived via immunoSEQ multiplex PCR, lists solely in-frame clones and lacks some. The sample has about 230,000 clones; around four fifths are singletons. The sample taken for sequencing was peripheral blood. Every receptor here comes from a man aged 80 or over with acute or convalescent COVID-19.

This chain uses TRBV30 with TRBJ1-3; 11 nucleotides agree with TRBD1. In germline, CDR1 is GTSNPN, CDR2 SVGIG (reference sequence). With 3 bases clipped from V and 8 bases from J, the junction kept 6 bases outside the gene matches. CDR3 length: 14 amino acids. This CDR3 is CAWRSDRGPDTIYF. The CDR3 DNA is TGTGCCTGGAGATCGGACAGGGGGCCAGACACCATATATTTT.

The chain is built from TRBV28 and TRBJ1-5, with TRBD1 matching over 10 bases. Germline trimming cut 5 bases from V and 12 bases from J; bases unmatched to any gene: 7. This CDR3 spans 13 amino acids. Germline CDR1 reads MDHEN; CDR2 reads SYDVKM. CDR3 residues: CASSLGQGVLQHF. CDR3 nucleotide sequence: TGTGCCAGCAGTCTAGGACAGGGGGTTCTCCAGCATTTT.

The chain's CDR3 is CASSQGTSGNQETQYF. The DNA for the CDR3 is TGTGCCAGCAGCCAAGGGACTAGCGGGAACCAAGAGACCCAGTACTTC. The chain links TRBV7-2 to TRBJ2-5; 13 bases map to TRBD2. Germline CDR1 SGHTA, CDR2 FQGNSA. This CDR3 contains 16 residues. The trim removed 5 bases at V and 0 bases at J, leaving 3 bases unmatched.

The CDR3 nucleotides are TGTGCCAGCACCTCACTCAGCGGGAGGGGGGAAGAGACCCAGTACTTC. This gives the protein CASTSLSGRGEETQYF. The chain combines TRBV28 with TRBJ2-5, with 10 bases that match TRBD2. The germline CDR1 and CDR2 sequences are MDHEN and SYDVKM. The trim removed 7 bases at V and 3 bases at J, leaving 11 bases unmatched. This CDR3 is 16 amino acids long.

V and J are TRBV6-1 and TRBJ2-5, with D maybe TRBD2 (5 bases). CDR3 length equals 13 residues. Germline-derived CDR1 and CDR2 are MNHNS and SASEGT. Trimming took off 0 bases at V and 5 bases at J, with 7 bases between the two ends. CDR3 sequence (DNA): TGTGCCAGCAGTGAAGCTCCGGGGGAGACCCAGTACTTC. It translates to CASSEAPGETQYF.

V is TRBV27 and J is TRBJ1-2; 7 nucleotides align to TRBD1. This CDR3 is built from 15 residues. Looked up from germline, CDR1 is MNHEY and CDR2 is SMNVEV (reference sequence). With 5 bases clipped from V and 7 bases from J, the junction kept 13 bases outside the gene matches. CDR3 protein: CASSPGTASAGGYTF. For the CDR3, the DNA is TGTGCCAGCAGTCCCGGGACAGCGTCCGCCGGTGGCTACACCTTC.